This TCR beta chain was captured in a study of cytomegalovirus exposure and HLA in healthy donors. V dropped 0 bases and J dropped 7 bases, with 18 bases sitting between them. The CDR3 has 17 amino acids. Germline-derived CDR1 and CDR2 are SEHNR and FQNEAQ (reference sequence). Primers for the PCR totalled 60 Vbeta and 13 Jbeta. TCRdb's table, derived via immunoSEQ multiplex PCR, lists solely in-frame clones and lacks some. The sample shows roughly 140,000 clones, more than 75% of them seen only once. The count of this clone is one. Sequenced sample: PBMCs. The chain joins TRBV7-9 to TRBJ1-4; weak D call: TRBD1 (6 bases). The sequence was obtained from a human donor in good health. CDR3: CASSLALSGGQFEKLFF. CDR3 sequence (DNA): TGTGCCAGCAGCTTAGCGCTCTCGGGGGGGCAATTTGAAAAACTGTTTTTT.